This is a list of T cell receptor beta chains from one sample in a study of cytomegalovirus exposure and HLA in healthy donors. Sequenced by immunoSEQ multiplex PCR; TCRdb stores in-frame clones only, minus some. The sample contains about 120,000 clones, 75% of which appear only once. The specimen was PBMCs. Receptors originate from a woman between 35 and 50 years old in good health and CMV-seropositive. Each CDR3 is given with its conserved first and last residue. The D gene is left open where the match is weak. A row's size may be missing; if present it is once, few, many or a size class.

j_call clone_size v_call d_call cdr3_aa cdr3_nt
TRBJ1-5 - TRBV7-2 - CASSQDSFNQPQHF TGTGCCAGCAGCCAAGACAGCTTCAATCAGCCCCAGCATTTT
TRBJ2-3 - TRBV9 TRBD2 CASSVTTAGEADTQYF TGTGCCAGCAGCGTGACAACAGCGGGAGAGGCAGATACGCAGTATTTT
TRBJ1-2 - TRBV18 TRBD1 CASSRGQGNGYTF TGTGCCAGCTCCCGAGGACAGGGAAATGGCTACACCTTC
TRBJ2-7 - TRBV4-2 TRBD2 CASSQGTGLGTYEQYF TGTGCCAGCAGCCAAGGAACGGGACTAGGGACCTACGAGCAGTACTTC
TRBJ2-1 few TRBV7-2 TRBD1 CAGDRGRGDEQFF TGTGCCGGTGACAGGGGGCGCGGCGATGAGCAGTTCTTC
TRBJ1-4 - TRBV30 TRBD1 CAWMEPGQGVTNEKLFF TGTGCCTGGATGGAACCGGGACAGGGGGTAACTAATGAAAAACTGTTTTTT
TRBJ2-7 - TRBV6-1 TRBD1 CASSPRDSHHYEQYF TGTGCCAGCAGCCCCAGGGACAGCCATCACTACGAGCAGTACTTC
TRBJ2-1 few TRBV27 TRBD2 CASSAAGGHHLFLNNEQFF TGTGCCAGCAGCGCCGCGGGGGGACACCACCTCTTTCTCAACAATGAGCAGTTCTTC
TRBJ2-1 - TRBV27 - CASSLESGSYNEQFF TGTGCCAGCAGTTTAGAATCAGGTTCCTACAATGAGCAGTTCTTC
TRBJ1-1 - TRBV25-1 - CASSVRTEAFF TGTGCCAGCAGTGTGCGGACTGAAGCTTTCTTT
TRBJ2-1 - TRBV29-1 - CSVLADMNEQFF TGCAGCGTCTTGGCAGATATGAATGAGCAGTTCTTC
TRBJ1-4 few TRBV5-6 TRBD1 CASSLQGSNEKLFF TGTGCCAGCAGCTTACAGGGGAGCAATGAAAAACTGTTTTTT
TRBJ1-1 - TRBV4-2 TRBD1 CASTRGTGVGENTEAFF TGTGCCAGCACCCGAGGGACAGGGGTCGGGGAGAACACTGAAGCTTTCTTT
TRBJ1-4 few TRBV7-6 TRBD1 CASSPQTGLVKKLFF TGTGCCAGCAGCCCGCAGACAGGGTTAGTGAAAAAACTGTTTTTT
TRBJ1-4 - TRBV5-1 - CASSRGSGVVAEKLFF TGCGCCAGCAGTCGAGGTTCGGGGGTAGTTGCTGAAAAACTGTTTTTT
TRBJ2-2 - TRBV7-2 - CASSLAPLQNTGELFF TGTGCCAGCAGCTTAGCGCCGTTACAGAACACCGGGGAGCTGTTTTTT
TRBJ2-3 - TRBV4-2 TRBD2 CASSRYSGGTDTQYF TGTGCCAGCAGTCGATATAGCGGGGGGACAGATACGCAGTATTTT
TRBJ1-4 - TRBV10-1 TRBD1 CASSPLRGRLGEKLFF TGCGCCAGCAGTCCGCTCAGGGGGCGCTTAGGTGAAAAACTGTTTTTT
TRBJ2-3 few TRBV28 - CASGAGKRDTQYF TGTGCCAGCGGGGCAGGGAAGCGAGATACGCAGTATTTT
TRBJ1-1 - TRBV19 - CASSMGGGNTEAFF TGTGCCAGTAGTATGGGCGGGGGGAACACTGAAGCTTTCTTT
TRBJ1-2 - TRBV2 - CASSEVVGSFYGYTF TGTGCCAGCAGTGAAGTGGTCGGGTCATTTTATGGCTACACCTTC
TRBJ1-6 - TRBV19 TRBD1 CASSTFEGADSPLHF TGTGCCAGTAGTACCTTTGAGGGGGCGGACTCACCCCTCCACTTT
TRBJ2-1 - TRBV7-2 TRBD2 CASSLRLAGGNEQFF TGTGCCAGCAGCCTTAGGCTAGCGGGGGGCAATGAGCAGTTCTTC
TRBJ2-7 - TRBV13 TRBD1 CASSPREGQGVYEQYF TGTGCCAGCAGCCCCAGGGAGGGACAGGGGGTGTACGAGCAGTACTTC
TRBJ2-7 once TRBV6-6 TRBD1 CASSSSDRASEQYF TGTGCCAGCAGTTCTTCTGACAGGGCCTCCGAGCAGTACTTC
TRBJ2-3 - TRBV29-1 - CSAKYRVADTQYF TGCAGCGCAAAATACAGGGTAGCAGATACGCAGTATTTT
TRBJ2-5 few TRBV5-1 - CASSLEWAALYF TGCGCCAGCAGCTTGGAGTGGGCAGCCTTATACTTC
TRBJ2-3 few TRBV6-1 - CASRFQDTQYF TGTGCCAGCAGATTCCAAGATACGCAGTATTTT
TRBJ1-1 - TRBV29-1 - CSVGDPAGSEAFF TGCAGCGTTGGGGATCCAGCGGGAAGTGAAGCTTTCTTT